This entry lists 15 T cell receptor beta chains sequenced from one sample in a study of T cell responses to AZD1222 COVID-19 vaccine (dated by TCRdb to the early 2020s). The receptor library was made with the immunoSEQ multiplex PCR assay. In its TCRdb copy, this immuneACCESS table keeps in-frame sequences only and misses some clones. Where compared with another copy, unresolved V genes explain less than half of these, and the others have no known cause. This sample is represented by 75,000 to 95,000 clones; about 90% of them were singletons. Roughly 6.4% of the sample is held by the ten biggest clonotypes. The time point tag for this specimen amounts to: baseline before first vaccination. The treatment or condition label here, explained by the study, means: meningococcal conjugate vaccine given as trial control. The source was peripheral blood, collected on day 0 of MenACWY control vaccination. The receptors here all came from an adult in good health.

The CDR3 DNA reads as TGTGCCAGCAGCACGGGAGGGGCCGGGGAGCTGTTTTTT. Amino acids: CASSTGGAGELFF. The chain carries TRBV7-3 and TRBJ2-2, with 8 bases that match TRBD2. The germline V gene has CDR1 SGHTA and CDR2 FQGTGA. This CDR3 spans 13 amino acids. Germline trimming cut 5 bases from V and 6 bases from J; bases unmatched to any gene: 2.

The CDR3 coding sequence is TGTGCCAGTAGTATAGTGGGGTCCGGCAATCAGCCCCAGCATTTT. Encoded protein: CASSIVGSGNQPQHF. The chain recombines TRBV19 with TRBJ1-5; D is ambiguous. The V gene's germline CDR1 is LNHDA and CDR2 SQIVND (reference sequence). Trimming took 1 base from V and 2 from J, leaving 9 bases between them. This CDR3 spans 15 amino acids. The whole variable domain, filled in from reference TRBV19 and TRBJ1-5, reads DGGITQSPKYLFRKEGQNVTLSCEQNLNHDAMYWYRQDPGQGLRLIYYSQIVNDFQKGDIAEGYSVSREKKESFPLTVTSAQKNPTAFYLCASSIVGSGNQPQHFGDGTRLSIL.

The chain is built from TRBV27 and TRBJ2-3; TRBD2 matches 8 bases. The CDR3 runs 18 residues. V gave up 5 bases and J gave up 0 bases; unmatched junction bases: 13. The V gene's germline CDR1 is MNHEY and CDR2 SMNVEV (reference sequence). Written as DNA, the CDR3 is TGTGCCAGCAGTCGCAAGGGGCGGGGGGCTCTAAGCACAGATACGCAGTATTTT. This translates into CASSRKGRGALSTDTQYF.

This rearrangement joins TRBV7-9 to TRBJ2-5, with D unresolved. This CDR3 is built from 14 residues. V lost 1 base and J 5 bases, leaving 11 bases between the germline ends. Germline CDR1 and CDR2: SEHNR and FQNEAQ (reference sequence). The CDR3 DNA sequence: TGTGCCAGCAGCTTAGGGAATAGGGTGGAGACCCAGTACTTC. This sequence encodes CASSLGNRVETQYF.

This rearrangement joins TRBV2 to TRBJ1-1; 8 bases are shared with TRBD1. Trimming took 1 base from V and 6 from J; bases not matched to a gene: 7. Germline V CDR1 and CDR2: SNHLY, FYNNEI. This CDR3 has 15 amino acids. In nucleotides, the CDR3 is TGTGCCAGCAGTGAAGACAGGGGGGCAGGCTCTGAAGCTTTCTTT. It encodes CASSEDRGAGSEAFF. The whole variable domain, remainder taken from reference TRBV2 and TRBJ1-1, is EPEVTQTPSHQVTQMGQEVILRCVPISNHLYFYWYRQILGQKVEFLVSFYNNEISEKSEIFDDQFSVERPDGSNFTLKIRSTKLEDSAMYFCASSEDRGAGSEAFFGQGTRLTVV.

This chain connects TRBV30 to TRBJ1-1; tentative D call: TRBD1 (5 bases). The V gene's germline CDR1 is GTSNPN and CDR2 SVGIG (reference sequence). This CDR3 comprises 16 residues. V gave up 3 bases and J gave up 4 bases, with 21 bases separating them. For the CDR3, the DNA is TGTGCCTGGAGCGCTGGCAGGGTGAAAAGTGGCACTGAAGCTTTCTTT. Protein sequence: CAWSAGRVKSGTEAFF.

The gene calls are TRBV3-1 (or the pseudogene TRBV3-2) and TRBJ2-5, with TRBD1 identical over 10 bases. V shed 4 bases and J 5 bases; nucleotides not matched to a gene: 7. This CDR3 has 15 amino acids. Germline CDR1 and CDR2: LGHDT and YNNKEL (reference sequence). The CDR3 region has the DNA TGTGCCAGCAGCCGTCCGGGACAGGGGTTCGAGACCCAGTACTTC. This sequence encodes CASSRPGQGFETQYF.

The chain is built from TRBV19 and TRBJ2-7, with D perhaps matching TRBD2 (5 bases). The CDR3 totals 15 residues. Trimming pared 7 bases from V and 3 bases from J, leaving 19 bases between. The germline CDR1 and CDR2 sequences are LNHDA and SQIVND (reference sequence). The CDR3 loop reads CASNAFGRGFYEQYF. DNA for the CDR3: TGTGCCAGTAATGCTTTCGGTCGGGGTTTCTACGAGCAGTACTTC.

The chain has TRBV11-3 and TRBJ2-6; D call uncertain. The ends were cut back, 5 bases at V and 0 bases at J, with 14 bases in the middle. The germline CDR1 and CDR2 sequences are SGHNT and YENEEA. This CDR3 has 17 residues. The CDR3 reads CASSPARKNSGANVLTF. The CDR3 bases are TGTGCCAGCAGCCCCGCCCGTAAAAACTCTGGGGCCAACGTCCTGACTTTC.

V gene TRBV12-3 or TRBV12-4 combines with J gene TRBJ2-1; the D is unclear. CDR3 size: 12 residues. V was cut by 4 bases and J by 6 bases, with 7 bases left in between. CDR3 in amino acids: CASSSVGNEQFF. CDR3 DNA: TGTGCCAGCAGTTCGGTTGGCAATGAGCAGTTCTTC.

Here the CDR3 reads CASSLVPDSEAEQFF. The CDR3 nucleotides are TGCGCCAGCAGCTTGGTTCCCGACAGCGAGGCTGAGCAGTTCTTC. The J gene is TRBJ2-1, the V gene TRBV5-1; possibly TRBD1 for D (5 bases). Deletions cut 0 bases from V and 9 bases from J, with 16 bases between. Germline values: CDR1 SGHRS, CDR2 YFSETQ. The CDR3 is made up of 15 amino acids.

The J gene is TRBJ2-5, the V gene TRBV10-3; 9 nucleotides align to TRBD1. The V and J ends lost 4 bases and 5 bases, in that order; junction bases with no gene match: 5. Germline V gene data show CDR1 as ENHRY and CDR2 as SYGVKD. The CDR3 loop spans 14 amino acids. CDR3 nucleotide sequence: TGTGCCATCAGTGCGGGACAGGGACGCGAGACCCAGTACTTC. Translated: CAISAGQGRETQYF.

This clone is a singleton in its sample. This chain joins TRBV19 and TRBJ1-5; 7 bases line up with TRBD1. The CDR3 length is 15 residues. CDR1 is LNHDA and CDR2 is SQIVND in the germline V gene (reference sequence). The ends lost 9 bases at V and 3 bases at J; junction bases unmatched: 11. The CDR3 sequence: CASDPRDRPNQPQHF. In DNA, the CDR3 is TGTGCCAGCGACCCCCGGGACAGACCCAATCAGCCCCAGCATTTT.

The chain recombines TRBV7-2 with TRBJ2-2; TRBD2 matches 10 bases. The ends lost 0 bases at V and 2 bases at J; junction bases unmatched: 9. CDR1 is SGHTA and CDR2 is FQGNSA in the germline V gene. This CDR3 is 19 amino acids long. This CDR3 is CASSLAFLGTSENTGELFF. CDR3 nucleotides: TGTGCCAGCAGCTTAGCCTTTCTCGGGACTAGCGAAAACACCGGGGAGCTGTTTTTT.

The chain employs TRBV9 and TRBJ2-1; the D gene is possibly TRBD1 (6 bases). The CDR3 is 13 amino acids. CDR1 SGDLS and CDR2 YYNGEE come from the germline V gene. V gave up 4 bases and J gave up 10 bases, with 15 bases separating them. The CDR3 is CASSLNRVSEQFF. CDR3 DNA: TGTGCCAGCAGCTTAAACAGGGTGAGCGAGCAGTTCTTC.